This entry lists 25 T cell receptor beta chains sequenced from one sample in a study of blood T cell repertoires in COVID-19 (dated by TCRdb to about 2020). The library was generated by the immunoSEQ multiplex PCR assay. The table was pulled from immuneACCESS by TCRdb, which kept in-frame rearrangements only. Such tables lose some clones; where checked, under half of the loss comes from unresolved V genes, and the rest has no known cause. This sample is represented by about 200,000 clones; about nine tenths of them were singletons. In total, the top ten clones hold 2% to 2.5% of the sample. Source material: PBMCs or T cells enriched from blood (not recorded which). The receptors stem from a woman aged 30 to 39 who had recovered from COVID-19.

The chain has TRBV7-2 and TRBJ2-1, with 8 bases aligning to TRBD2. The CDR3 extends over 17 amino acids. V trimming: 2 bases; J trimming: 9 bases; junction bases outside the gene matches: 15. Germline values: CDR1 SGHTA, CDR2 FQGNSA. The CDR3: CASSLRAAGGGLGEQFF. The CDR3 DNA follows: TGTGCCAGCAGCTTACGTGCCGCGGGGGGAGGGTTAGGTGAGCAGTTCTTC.

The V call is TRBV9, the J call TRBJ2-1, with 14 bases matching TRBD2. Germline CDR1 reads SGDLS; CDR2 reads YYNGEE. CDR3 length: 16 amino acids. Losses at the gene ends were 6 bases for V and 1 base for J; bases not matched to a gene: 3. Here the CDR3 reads CASTGTSGSSYNEQFF. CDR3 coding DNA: TGTGCCAGCACCGGGACTAGCGGGAGTTCCTACAATGAGCAGTTCTTC.

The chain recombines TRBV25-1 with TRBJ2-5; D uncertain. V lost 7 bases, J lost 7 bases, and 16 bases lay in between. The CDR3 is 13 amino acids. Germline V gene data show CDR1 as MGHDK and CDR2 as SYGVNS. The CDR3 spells CASNNSPPGTQYF. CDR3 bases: TGTGCCAGCAACAATAGCCCGCCCGGGACCCAGTACTTC. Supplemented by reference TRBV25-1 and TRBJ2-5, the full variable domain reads EADIYQTPRYLVIGTGKKITLECSQTMGHDKMYWYQQDPGMELHLIHYSYGVNSTEKGDLSSESTVSRIRTEHFPLTLESARPSHTSQYLCASNNSPPGTQYFGPGTRLLVL.

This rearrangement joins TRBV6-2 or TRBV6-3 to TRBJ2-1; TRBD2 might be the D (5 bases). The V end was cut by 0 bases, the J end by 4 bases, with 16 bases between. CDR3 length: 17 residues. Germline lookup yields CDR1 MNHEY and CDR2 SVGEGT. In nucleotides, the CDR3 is TGTGCCAGCAGTTACTCGATTCGGGAAATAGTTTACAATGAGCAGTTCTTC. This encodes CASSYSIREIVYNEQFF.

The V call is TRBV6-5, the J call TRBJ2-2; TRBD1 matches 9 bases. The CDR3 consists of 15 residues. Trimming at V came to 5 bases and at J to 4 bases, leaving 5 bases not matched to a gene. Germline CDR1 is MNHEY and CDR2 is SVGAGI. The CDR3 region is CASSTGGAGTGELFF. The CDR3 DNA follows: TGTGCCAGCAGTACAGGGGGCGCCGGCACCGGGGAGCTGTTTTTT.

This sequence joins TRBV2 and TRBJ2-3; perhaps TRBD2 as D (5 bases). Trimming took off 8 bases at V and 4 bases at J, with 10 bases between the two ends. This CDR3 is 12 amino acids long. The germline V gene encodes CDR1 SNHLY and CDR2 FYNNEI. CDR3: CASGRRADTQYF. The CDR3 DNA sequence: TGTGCCAGCGGGAGACGGGCAGATACGCAGTATTTT.

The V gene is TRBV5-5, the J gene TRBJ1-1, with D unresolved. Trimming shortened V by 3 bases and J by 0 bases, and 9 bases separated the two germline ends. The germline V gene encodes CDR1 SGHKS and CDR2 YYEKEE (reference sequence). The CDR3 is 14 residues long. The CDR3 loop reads CASSSYGVNTEAFF. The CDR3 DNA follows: TGTGCCAGCAGCTCCTACGGGGTGAACACTGAAGCTTTCTTT.

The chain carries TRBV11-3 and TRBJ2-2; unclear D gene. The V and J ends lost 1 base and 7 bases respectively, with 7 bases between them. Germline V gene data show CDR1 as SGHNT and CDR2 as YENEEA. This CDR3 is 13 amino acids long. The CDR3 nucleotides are TGTGCCAGCAGCTTAGGTGGCGGCGGGGAGCTGTTTTTT. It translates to CASSLGGGGELFF.

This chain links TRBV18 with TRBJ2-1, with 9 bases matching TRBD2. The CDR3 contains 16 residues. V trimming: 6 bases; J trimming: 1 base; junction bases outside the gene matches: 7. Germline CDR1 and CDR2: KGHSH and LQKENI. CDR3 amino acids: CASSNLAGDSYNEQFF. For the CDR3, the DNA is TGTGCCAGCTCGAACTTAGCGGGAGATTCCTACAATGAGCAGTTCTTC.

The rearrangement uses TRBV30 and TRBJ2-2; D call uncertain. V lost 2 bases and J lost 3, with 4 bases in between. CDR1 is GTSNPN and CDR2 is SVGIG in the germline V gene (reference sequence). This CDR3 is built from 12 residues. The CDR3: CAWSPDTGELFF. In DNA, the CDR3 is TGTGCCTGGAGTCCGGACACCGGGGAGCTGTTTTTT. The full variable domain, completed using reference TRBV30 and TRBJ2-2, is SQTIHQWPATLVQPVGSPLSLECTVEGTSNPNLYWYRQAAGRGLQLLFYSVGIGQISSEVPQNLSASRPQDRQFILSSKKLLLSDSGFYLCAWSPDTGELFFGEGSRLTVL.

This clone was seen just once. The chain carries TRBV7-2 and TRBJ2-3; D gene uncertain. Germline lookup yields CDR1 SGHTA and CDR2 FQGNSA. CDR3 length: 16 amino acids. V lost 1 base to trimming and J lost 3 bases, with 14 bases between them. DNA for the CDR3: TGTGCCAGCAGCTTAGTTTCTACTACTGGAACAGATACGCAGTATTTT. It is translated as CASSLVSTTGTDTQYF.

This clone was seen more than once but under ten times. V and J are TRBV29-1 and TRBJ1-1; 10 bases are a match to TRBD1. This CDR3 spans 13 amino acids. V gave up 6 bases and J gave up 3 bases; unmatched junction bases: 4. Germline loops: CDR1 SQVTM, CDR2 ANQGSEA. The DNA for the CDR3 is TGCAGCGTGCGGACAGGGGGGGACACTGAAGCTTTCTTT. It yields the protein CSVRTGGDTEAFF.

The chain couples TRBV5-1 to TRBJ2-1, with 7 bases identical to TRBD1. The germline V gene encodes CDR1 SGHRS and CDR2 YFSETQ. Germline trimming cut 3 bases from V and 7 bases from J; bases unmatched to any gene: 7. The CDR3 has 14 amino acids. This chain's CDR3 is CASSWNPTGNEQFF. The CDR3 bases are TGCGCCAGCAGCTGGAACCCGACAGGGAATGAGCAGTTCTTC.

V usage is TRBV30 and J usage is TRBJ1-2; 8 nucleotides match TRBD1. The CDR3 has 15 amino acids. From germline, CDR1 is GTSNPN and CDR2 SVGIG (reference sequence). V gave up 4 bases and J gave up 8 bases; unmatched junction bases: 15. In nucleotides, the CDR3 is TGTGCCTGGACTACGACCGGACAGGGAATGGGAGGCTACACCTTC. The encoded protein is CAWTTTGQGMGGYTF.

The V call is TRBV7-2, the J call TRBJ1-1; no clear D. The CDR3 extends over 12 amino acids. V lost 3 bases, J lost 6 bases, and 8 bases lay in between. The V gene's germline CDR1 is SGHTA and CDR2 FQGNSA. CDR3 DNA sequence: TGTGCCAGCAGCTTTACTTCTTCTGAAGCTTTCTTT. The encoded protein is CASSFTSSEAFF.

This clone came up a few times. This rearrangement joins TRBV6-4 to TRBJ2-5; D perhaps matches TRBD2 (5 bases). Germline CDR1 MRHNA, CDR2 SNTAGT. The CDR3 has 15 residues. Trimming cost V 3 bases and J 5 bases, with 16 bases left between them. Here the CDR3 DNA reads TGTGCCAGCAGTGAGGATGTGGGCTCGGGGGAGACCCAGTACTTC. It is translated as CASSEDVGSGETQYF.

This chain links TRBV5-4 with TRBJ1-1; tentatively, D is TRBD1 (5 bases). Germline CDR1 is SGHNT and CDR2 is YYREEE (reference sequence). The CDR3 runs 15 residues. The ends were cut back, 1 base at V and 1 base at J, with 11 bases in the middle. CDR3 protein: CASSLNWGRNTEAFF. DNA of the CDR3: TGTGCCAGCAGCTTGAATTGGGGCAGGAACACTGAAGCTTTCTTT.

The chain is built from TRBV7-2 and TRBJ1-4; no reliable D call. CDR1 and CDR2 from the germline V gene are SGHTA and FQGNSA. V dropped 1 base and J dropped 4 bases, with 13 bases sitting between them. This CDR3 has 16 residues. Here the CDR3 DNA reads TGTGCCAGCAGCTTAGTTCCGTCCGGACTTAATGAAAAACTGTTTTTT. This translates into CASSLVPSGLNEKLFF.

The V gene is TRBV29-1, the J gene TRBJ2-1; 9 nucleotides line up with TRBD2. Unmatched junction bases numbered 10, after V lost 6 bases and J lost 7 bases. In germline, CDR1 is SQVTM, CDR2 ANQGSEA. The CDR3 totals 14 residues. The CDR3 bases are TGCAGCGTGATTGGAGGACTAGCGCGTAATGAGCAGTTCTTC. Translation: CSVIGGLARNEQFF.

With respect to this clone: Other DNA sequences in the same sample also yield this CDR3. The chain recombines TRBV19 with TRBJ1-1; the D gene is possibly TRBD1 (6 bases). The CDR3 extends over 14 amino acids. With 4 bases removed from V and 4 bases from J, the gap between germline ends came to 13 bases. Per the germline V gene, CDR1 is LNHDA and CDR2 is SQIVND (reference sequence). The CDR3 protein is CASSTTGSGTEAFF. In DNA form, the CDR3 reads TGTGCCAGTAGTACAACAGGGTCGGGCACTGAAGCTTTCTTT.

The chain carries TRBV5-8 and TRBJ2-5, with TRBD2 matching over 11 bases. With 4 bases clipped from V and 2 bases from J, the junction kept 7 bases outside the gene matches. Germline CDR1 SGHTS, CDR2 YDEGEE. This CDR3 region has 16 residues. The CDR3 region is CASSASGLAVQETQYF. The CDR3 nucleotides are TGTGCCAGCAGCGCGTCGGGACTAGCGGTTCAAGAGACCCAGTACTTC.

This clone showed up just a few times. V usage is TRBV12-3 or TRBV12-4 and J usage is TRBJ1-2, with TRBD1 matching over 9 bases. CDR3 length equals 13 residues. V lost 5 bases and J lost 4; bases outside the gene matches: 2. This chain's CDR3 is CASSVGQGYGYTF. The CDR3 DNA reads TGTGCCAGCAGTGTGGGACAGGGCTATGGCTACACCTTC.

CDR3 loop: CASRGGISNQPQHF. For the CDR3, the DNA is TGTGCCAGCAGAGGGGGTATTAGCAATCAGCCCCAGCATTTT. The V call is TRBV27, the J call TRBJ1-5, with D tentatively TRBD1 (6 bases). CDR1 MNHEY and CDR2 SMNVEV come from the germline V gene (reference sequence). V was cut by 6 bases and J by 0 bases, with 9 bases left in between. The CDR3 spans 14 residues.

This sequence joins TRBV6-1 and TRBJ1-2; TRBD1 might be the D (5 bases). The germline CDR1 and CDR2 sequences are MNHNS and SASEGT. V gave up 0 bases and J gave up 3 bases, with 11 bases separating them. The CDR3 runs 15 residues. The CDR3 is CASSEAQGSHYGYTF. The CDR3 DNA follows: TGTGCCAGCAGTGAAGCCCAGGGATCCCACTATGGCTACACCTTC.

CDR3 sequence reads: CASSLIPSGTNTGELFF. In DNA, the CDR3 is TGTGCCAGCAGCTTAATCCCTAGCGGGACGAACACCGGGGAGCTGTTTTTT. The J gene is TRBJ2-2, the V gene TRBV7-3; 9 bases match TRBD2. In germline, CDR1 is SGHTA, CDR2 FQGTGA. The CDR3 totals 17 residues. The J segment lost 0 bases and the V segment lost 1 base, leaving 3 bases of the junction unmatched.